The 16 T cell receptor beta chains reported below all come from one sample, sequenced in a study of cytomegalovirus exposure and HLA in healthy donors. Sequencing was performed with immunoSEQ multiplex PCR; in TCRdb, only in-frame clones are kept and a portion is missing. The sample lists some 130,000 clones, 89% occurring once. The sequencing sample was made of PBMCs. These receptors all come from a woman under 30 in good health and CMV-seronegative.

The V and J genes are TRBV7-6 and TRBJ2-5; 7 bases match TRBD1. J was trimmed by 1 base and V by 1 base; bases with no gene match: 6. The CDR3 runs 16 residues. Looked up from germline, CDR1 is SGHVS and CDR2 is FNYEAQ. DNA for the CDR3: TGTGCCAGCAGCTTAGTAGCAGGGGACAGCCAAGAGACCCAGTACTTC. Its translation: CASSLVAGDSQETQYF.

This rearrangement joins TRBV6-6 to TRBJ1-1, with D unresolved. V was cut by 6 bases and J by 5 bases, with 22 bases left in between. This CDR3 spans 16 amino acids. Germline lookup yields CDR1 MNHNY and CDR2 SVGAGI (reference sequence). CDR3 loop: CASRPPRVSFETEAFF. In nucleotides, the CDR3 is TGTGCCAGCAGGCCCCCGAGGGTAAGCTTTGAGACTGAAGCTTTCTTT.

This chain links TRBV6-5 with TRBJ2-5, with 7 bases identical to TRBD1. The trim removed 6 bases at V and 2 bases at J, leaving 9 bases unmatched. The CDR3 is 15 amino acids. Germline CDR1 reads MNHEY; CDR2 reads SVGAGI. The CDR3 nucleotides are TGTGCCAGCAGCCCCTTCGTGACAGGGCAAGAGACCCAGTACTTC. It encodes CASSPFVTGQETQYF.

The J gene is TRBJ2-2, the V gene TRBV5-6, with D hard to call. Germline V lookup: CDR1 SGHDT, CDR2 YYEEEE. This CDR3 has 16 amino acids. V was pared by 2 bases and J by 0 bases, with 11 bases between. Here the CDR3 reads CASSFLSSANTGELFF. The CDR3 DNA reads TGTGCCAGCAGCTTTCTTTCATCAGCGAACACCGGGGAGCTGTTTTTT.

The chain joins TRBV9 to TRBJ1-4, with 7 bases matching TRBD1. There are 15 residues in the CDR3. V was clipped by 0 bases and J by 8 bases; unmatched bases: 7. Germline V gene lookup returns CDR1 SGDLS and CDR2 YYNGEE. CDR3 protein: CASSVDEGAREKLFF. Written as DNA, the CDR3 is TGTGCCAGCAGCGTAGACGAGGGGGCTCGCGAAAAACTGTTTTTT.

This chain uses TRBV10-2 with TRBJ2-7; no clear D. From germline, CDR1 is WSHSY and CDR2 SAAADI. The CDR3 covers 13 residues. Trimming shortened V by 4 bases and J by 0 bases, and 7 bases separated the two germline ends. CDR3 DNA: TGCGCCAGCAGTGGCGCACCCTCCTACGAGCAGTACTTC. Residues: CASSGAPSYEQYF.

V gene TRBV9 combines with J gene TRBJ2-7; a possible D gene is TRBD1 (7 bases). Germline V gives CDR1 SGDLS, CDR2 YYNGEE. The V gene lost 4 bases and the J gene lost 2 bases, with 13 bases spanning the gap. The CDR3 is 14 residues long. The CDR3 DNA reads as TGTGCCAGCAGCAGGGGGGACAGAACCTACGAGCAGTACTTC. It yields the protein CASSRGDRTYEQYF.

This clone was counted a few times. This may come from a read error, since a much larger clone is one base off. Other DNA sequences of this sample code for an identical CDR3. The chain links TRBV6-4 to TRBJ2-3; TRBD2 matches at 11 bases. Germline V CDR1 and CDR2: MRHNA, SNTAGT. Trimming took 5 bases from V and 1 from J; bases not matched to a gene: 2. The CDR3 is 15 residues long. The CDR3 region has the DNA TGTGCCAGCAGTCCGACTAGCGGGGGCACAGATACGCAGTATTTT. Its protein product is CASSPTSGGTDTQYF.

V usage is TRBV19 and J usage is TRBJ1-1; D gene ambiguous. The V gene lost 7 bases and the J gene lost 4 bases, with 7 bases spanning the gap. The CDR3 is 11 amino acids. Germline V lookup: CDR1 LNHDA, CDR2 SQIVND (reference sequence). The CDR3 DNA sequence: TGTGCCAGTACACCCGGCACTGAAGCTTTCTTT. Amino acids: CASTPGTEAFF. The variable domain in full, completed from reference TRBV19 and TRBJ1-1, reads DGGITQSPKYLFRKEGQNVTLSCEQNLNHDAMYWYRQDPGQGLRLIYYSQIVNDFQKGDIAEGYSVSREKKESFPLTVTSAQKNPTAFYLCASTPGTEAFFGQGTRLTVV.

The chain joins TRBV5-1 to TRBJ2-7; no clear D gene. CDR3 length: 12 amino acids. V was pared by 4 bases and J by 2 bases, with 7 bases between. The V gene's germline CDR1 is SGHRS and CDR2 YFSETQ. This CDR3 reads CASSNRTYEQYF. CDR3 nucleotides: TGCGCCAGCAGCAATCGTACCTACGAGCAGTACTTC.

CDR3 in amino acids: CASGGAGGVYGYTF. CDR3 in DNA: TGTGCCAGCGGAGGGGCAGGGGGCGTGTATGGCTACACCTTC. The chain carries TRBV6-1 and TRBJ1-2, with TRBD1 matching over 8 bases. CDR1 and CDR2 (germline): MNHNS, SASEGT. Germline trimming cut 8 bases from V and 5 bases from J; bases unmatched to any gene: 10. This CDR3 spans 14 amino acids.

This clone was counted only a few times. This chain uses TRBV6-5 with TRBJ1-4; D is uncertain. Per germline, CDR1 MNHEY and CDR2 SVGAGI. V gave up 0 bases and J gave up 13 bases, with 12 bases separating them. The CDR3 loop spans 13 amino acids. CDR3 amino acids: CASSYSRAALLFF. The CDR3 nucleotides are TGTGCCAGCAGTTACTCGAGGGCAGCCTTACTGTTTTTT.

The sample holds one count of this clone. The chain couples TRBV11-1 to TRBJ1-5; D gene uncertain. The germline CDR1 and CDR2 sequences are SGHAT and FQDESV (reference sequence). Deletions cut 0 bases from V and 8 bases from J, with 8 bases between. The CDR3 extends over 13 amino acids. The CDR3: CASSLARTEPQHF. The CDR3 DNA reads as TGTGCCAGCAGCTTAGCGCGTACGGAGCCCCAGCATTTT.

The chain couples TRBV5-6 to TRBJ2-7, with D perhaps TRBD1 (5 bases). V lost 4 bases, J lost 4 bases, and 18 bases lay in between. In germline, CDR1 is SGHDT, CDR2 YYEEEE. This CDR3 is 15 amino acids long. Here the CDR3 reads CASSRMGRVLYEQYF. The CDR3 DNA reads TGTGCCAGCAGCCGCATGGGGCGCGTATTATACGAGCAGTACTTC.

The genes are TRBV5-1 and TRBJ2-5, with 10 bases aligning to TRBD1. The CDR3 sequence is 15 residues long. Germline assignment: CDR1 SGHRS and CDR2 YFSETQ. The V gene end was trimmed by 4 bases and the J gene end by 5 bases; junction bases not matched to a gene: 8. The CDR3 loop reads CASSLRTGGMETQYF. The CDR3 DNA follows: TGCGCCAGCAGCCTGCGGACAGGGGGTATGGAGACCCAGTACTTC.

V is TRBV6-5 and J is TRBJ2-5; 12 positions match TRBD2. V shed 4 bases and J 7 bases; nucleotides not matched to a gene: 10. Germline CDR1 is MNHEY and CDR2 is SVGAGI. The CDR3 totals 16 residues. DNA of the CDR3: TGTGCCAGCAGTTCCCCGGGACTAGCGGGTGCCGGGACCCAGTACTTC. This sequence encodes CASSSPGLAGAGTQYF.